This is a list of T cell receptor beta chains from one sample in a study of CD8 T cells in Susac syndrome. TCRdb reprocessed the immunoSEQ multiplex PCR reads via MiXCR and lists one record per CDR3 protein. The data hold fewer than 90,000 distinct CDR3 sequences, with approximately 93% observed a single time. The sample comprised CD8+ T cells from PBMCs. All receptors derive from a human donor with Susac syndrome. The CDR3 runs from the conserved cysteine through the conserved F or W. The D gene is left open where the match is weak. Size tells how often a clone was seen (once, few, many) or the class of an expanded clone, and some rows leave it out.

CDR3: CSVSVGPRANTGELFF
DNA: TGCAGCGTTTCAGTTGGACCAAGGGCGAACACCGGGGAGCTGTTTTTT
D: NA
J: TRBJ2-2
V: TRBV29-1
size: NA

CDR3: CASSSPGPEEGTQYF
DNA: TGTGCCAGCAGCTCGCCAGGACCGGAGGAAGGTACGCAGTATTTT
D: NA
J: TRBJ2-3
V: TRBV7-9
size: once

CDR3: CASSEDLYGYTF
DNA: TGTGCCAGCAGCGAAGACCTTTATGGCTACACCTTC
D: NA
J: TRBJ1-2
V: TRBV9
size: NA

CDR3: CASSIDGSSYNEQFF
DNA: TGTGCCAGTAGTATAGATGGGAGCTCCTACAATGAGCAGTTCTTC
D: NA
J: TRBJ2-1
V: TRBV19
size: NA

CDR3: CASSLSGIQEKLFF
DNA: TGTGCCAGCAGCTTATCAGGGATCCAAGAAAAACTGTTTTTT
D: NA
J: TRBJ1-4
V: TRBV7-9
size: NA

CDR3: CSVSRVPVGYEQYF
DNA: TGCAGCGTTAGCCGGGTCCCCGTAGGCTACGAGCAGTACTTC
D: NA
J: TRBJ2-7
V: TRBV29-1
size: NA

CDR3: CASRMRQGVKTQYF
DNA: TGTGCCAGCAGAATGAGGCAGGGTGTGAAGACCCAGTACTTC
D: NA
J: TRBJ2-5
V: TRBV28
size: NA

CDR3: CASSLSGQQYF
DNA: TGTGCCAGCAGTTTATCGGGACAGCAGTACTTC
D: NA
J: TRBJ2-7
V: TRBV12-3/TRBV12-4
size: NA

CDR3: CASSITVNQYEQYF
DNA: TGTGCCAGCAGCATTACAGTGAATCAGTACGAGCAGTACTTC
D: NA
J: TRBJ2-7
V: TRBV7-9
size: NA

CDR3: CASSGTEAFF
DNA: TGTGCCAGCAGCGGGACGGAAGCTTTCTTT
D: NA
J: TRBJ1-1
V: TRBV7-9
size: NA

CDR3: CASSQGTSHSYEQYF
DNA: TGCGCCAGCAGCCAAGGGACTTCTCACTCCTACGAGCAGTACTTC
D: NA
J: TRBJ2-7
V: TRBV4-3
size: NA

CDR3: CASSSTSGSYNEQFF
DNA: TGTGCCAGCAGTTCTACTAGCGGCTCCTACAATGAGCAGTTCTTC
D: TRBD2
J: TRBJ2-1
V: TRBV27
size: NA

CDR3: CASSPNWSMNTEAFF
DNA: TGTGCCAGCAGTCCGAATTGGAGTATGAACACTGAAGCTTTCTTT
D: NA
J: TRBJ1-1
V: TRBV2
size: NA

CDR3: CASSLSGRTLSGNTIYF
DNA: TGTGCCAGCAGTTTATCAGGACGGACCCTCTCTGGAAACACCATATATTTT
D: NA
J: TRBJ1-3
V: TRBV28
size: NA

CDR3: CASRSRVRRGGNQPQHF
DNA: TGTGCCAGCAGAAGCAGGGTACGGCGTGGAGGCAATCAGCCCCAGCATTTT
D: NA
J: TRBJ1-5
V: TRBV28
size: NA

CDR3: CSARGGGNQPQHF
DNA: TGCAGTGCTAGAGGTGGAGGCAATCAGCCCCAGCATTTT
D: NA
J: TRBJ1-5
V: TRBV20-1
size: NA

CDR3: CASSPRSRPATELYGYTF
DNA: TGTGCCAGCTCACCACGGAGTAGGCCAGCAACTGAGCTCTATGGCTACACCTTC
D: NA
J: TRBJ1-2
V: TRBV18
size: NA

CDR3: CASSGWVGGAGDTQYF
DNA: TGTGCCAGCAGCGGTTGGGTAGGGGGAGCTGGAGATACGCAGTATTTT
D: NA
J: TRBJ2-3
V: TRBV5-4
size: once

CDR3: CASMRAGELFF
DNA: TGTGCCAGCATGCGGGCCGGGGAGCTGTTTTTT
D: NA
J: TRBJ2-2
V: TRBV7-8
size: NA

CDR3: CASSKQETQYF
DNA: TGTGCCAGCAGCAAGCAAGAGACCCAGTACTTC
D: NA
J: TRBJ2-5
V: TRBV7-9
size: NA

CDR3: CASIDESNEKLFF
DNA: TGTGCCAGTATCGACGAGAGTAATGAAAAACTGTTTTTT
D: NA
J: TRBJ1-4
V: TRBV19
size: NA

CDR3: CAWSTGVDYETQYF
DNA: TGTGCCTGGAGTACGGGTGTGGATTATGAGACCCAGTACTTC
D: NA
J: TRBJ2-5
V: TRBV30
size: NA

CDR3: CASSPGQGRRSYNEQFF
DNA: TGTGCCAGCAGCCCAGGACAGGGGAGGAGATCCTACAATGAGCAGTTCTTC
D: TRBD1
J: TRBJ2-1
V: TRBV13
size: NA

CDR3: CASSQDAGGLNEKLFF
DNA: TGCGCCAGCAGCCAAGATGCGGGGGGGCTTAACGAAAAACTGTTTTTT
D: NA
J: TRBJ1-4
V: TRBV4-3
size: NA

CDR3: CAWSPTGEQFF
DNA: TGTGCCTGGAGTCCTACCGGGGAGCAGTTCTTC
D: NA
J: TRBJ2-1
V: TRBV30
size: NA

CDR3: CASSAYFGAGASADTQYF
DNA: TGTGCCAGCAGCGCATATTTCGGTGCGGGAGCCTCGGCAGATACGCAGTATTTT
D: TRBD2
J: TRBJ2-3
V: TRBV9
size: NA

CDR3: CASSIVRGRNYGYTF
DNA: TGTGCCAGTAGTATAGTACGGGGCCGTAACTATGGCTACACCTTC
D: NA
J: TRBJ1-2
V: TRBV19
size: NA

CDR3: CASSDMDRAAKNIQYF
DNA: TGTGCCAGCAGTGACATGGACAGGGCCGCCAAAAACATTCAGTACTTC
D: TRBD1
J: TRBJ2-4
V: TRBV2
size: NA

CDR3: CAIGSSYNEQFF
DNA: TGTGCCATCGGCAGCTCCTACAATGAGCAGTTCTTC
D: NA
J: TRBJ2-1
V: TRBV10-3
size: NA

CDR3: CSARDLKRGGKYNEQFF
DNA: TGCAGTGCTAGAGACTTGAAGCGGGGGGGGAAATACAATGAGCAGTTCTTC
D: TRBD2
J: TRBJ2-1
V: TRBV20-1
size: NA

CDR3: CAWARGSPRTSYEQYF
DNA: TGTGCCTGGGCTAGGGGGAGCCCACGTACAAGCTACGAGCAGTACTTC
D: NA
J: TRBJ2-7
V: TRBV30
size: few

CDR3: CASSPRGQGPYEQYF
DNA: TGCGCCAGCAGCCCCCGGGGACAGGGACCTTACGAGCAGTACTTC
D: TRBD1
J: TRBJ2-7
V: TRBV5-1
size: NA

CDR3: CASSTTGGKYEQYF
DNA: TGTGCCAGCAGTACTACAGGGGGCAAGTACGAGCAGTACTTC
D: TRBD1
J: TRBJ2-7
V: TRBV12-3/TRBV12-4
size: NA

CDR3: CASSPPSGTYEQYF
DNA: TGTGCCAGCAGCCCCCCGAGTGGCACCTACGAGCAGTACTTC
D: NA
J: TRBJ2-7
V: TRBV3-1
size: NA

CDR3: CSVETGGNTEAFF
DNA: TGCAGCGTTGAGACAGGGGGGAATACTGAAGCTTTCTTT
D: TRBD1
J: TRBJ1-1
V: TRBV29-1
size: NA

CDR3: CASSPNEQGPGAEAFF
DNA: TGTGCCAGCTCACCAAACGAACAGGGACCAGGGGCTGAAGCTTTCTTT
D: NA
J: TRBJ1-1
V: TRBV18
size: NA

CDR3: CASRTVAGASYNEQFF
DNA: TGTGCCAGCAGAACGGTAGCGGGAGCCTCCTACAATGAGCAGTTCTTC
D: TRBD2
J: TRBJ2-1
V: TRBV2
size: once

CDR3: CSAGGGASGSYEQYF
DNA: TGCAGTGCGGGGGGCGGGGCTAGCGGGAGTTACGAGCAGTACTTC
D: TRBD2
J: TRBJ2-7
V: TRBV20-1
size: NA

CDR3: CASTRGGEDGYTF
DNA: TGTGCCAGCACCCGGGGAGGGGAGGATGGCTACACCTTC
D: NA
J: TRBJ1-2
V: TRBV6-5
size: once

CDR3: CASSEAGQGGYEQYF
DNA: TGTGCCAGCAGCGAAGCGGGACAGGGGGGCTACGAGCAGTACTTC
D: TRBD1
J: TRBJ2-7
V: TRBV7-9
size: NA

CDR3: CASSPLPTTQPEQFF
DNA: TGTGCCAGCTCACCATTACCGACCACCCAGCCTGAGCAGTTCTTC
D: NA
J: TRBJ2-1
V: TRBV18
size: NA

CDR3: CASSPGGRTEAFF
DNA: TGTGCCAGCAGTCCGGGAGGGAGAACTGAAGCTTTCTTT
D: NA
J: TRBJ1-1
V: TRBV3-1
size: once

CDR3: CSAKTQRGTSQETQYF
DNA: TGCAGTGCAAAGACCCAGCGGGGGACCTCCCAAGAGACCCAGTACTTC
D: TRBD2
J: TRBJ2-5
V: TRBV20-1
size: NA

CDR3: CASSLARGQGAFYNSPLHF
DNA: TGTGCCAGCAGCTTAGCGCGGGGACAGGGAGCATTTTATAATTCACCCCTCCACTTT
D: TRBD1
J: TRBJ1-6
V: TRBV7-9
size: NA

CDR3: CASSLVGTPEQYF
DNA: TGTGCCAGCAGCTTAGTCGGGACACCCGAGCAGTACTTC
D: NA
J: TRBJ2-7
V: TRBV7-9
size: NA

CDR3: CSVAVGNTEAFF
DNA: TGCAGCGTTGCGGTAGGGAACACTGAAGCTTTCTTT
D: NA
J: TRBJ1-1
V: TRBV29-1
size: NA

CDR3: CASSMGFGSYNEQFF
DNA: TGTGCCAGTAGTATGGGCTTCGGCTCCTACAATGAGCAGTTCTTC
D: NA
J: TRBJ2-1
V: TRBV19
size: NA

CDR3: CAISESQGDQPQHF
DNA: TGTGCCATCAGTGAGTCGCAAGGAGATCAGCCCCAGCATTTT
D: NA
J: TRBJ1-5
V: TRBV10-3
size: NA

CDR3: CASSGPDREDGYTF
DNA: TGTGCCAGCAGCGGGCCGGACAGGGAGGATGGCTACACCTTC
D: TRBD1
J: TRBJ1-2
V: TRBV5-5
size: NA

CDR3: CASTLQGAPTEAFF
DNA: TGTGCCAGCACCCTCCAGGGGGCGCCCACTGAAGCTTTCTTT
D: TRBD1
J: TRBJ1-1
V: TRBV6-2/TRBV6-3
size: NA

CDR3: CASSLERNEKLFF
DNA: TGTGCCAGCAGCTTAGAAAGGAATGAAAAACTGTTTTTT
D: NA
J: TRBJ1-4
V: TRBV7-9
size: NA

CDR3: CASSSLPRNTEAFF
DNA: TGTGCCAGCAGTTCCTTACCGAGGAACACTGAAGCTTTCTTT
D: NA
J: TRBJ1-1
V: TRBV12-3/TRBV12-4
size: NA